The 23 T cell receptor beta chains presented below share a single source sample, sequenced in a study of OX40 agonist ivuxolimab in advanced cancers. Sequencing was performed with immunoSEQ multiplex PCR; in TCRdb, only in-frame clones are kept and a portion is missing. The sample consists of tens of thousands of clones, 65% to 85% of them appearing once. Sequences were derived from CD4+ or CD8+ T cells sorted from blood, sampled in a trial of the OX40 agonist ivuxolimab. The receptors were sampled from an adult with an advanced solid tumor such as melanoma, head and neck, liver or kidney cancer.

The chain uses TRBV5-1 and TRBJ2-5, with TRBD1 matching over 7 bases. The CDR3 runs 16 residues. J gave up 2 bases and V 0 bases, and 7 bases lay outside the gene matches. Per germline, CDR1 SGHRS and CDR2 YFSETQ. This CDR3 reads CASSLASDRPQETQYF. The CDR3 region has the DNA TGCGCCAGCAGCTTGGCCTCGGACAGGCCACAAGAGACCCAGTACTTC. Drawing the rest from reference TRBV5-1 and TRBJ2-5, the complete variable domain is KAGVTQTPRYLIKTRGQQVTLSCSPISGHRSVSWYQQTPGQGLQFLFEYFSETQRNKGNFPGRFSGRQFSNSRSEMNVSTLELGDSALYLCASSLASDRPQETQYFGPGTRLLVL.

J is TRBJ2-5 and V is TRBV9, with 13 bases lining up with TRBD2. CDR3 size: 15 residues. Germline CDR1 reads SGDLS; CDR2 reads YYNGEE. Trimming removed 3 bases from V and 6 bases from J; junction bases left unmatched: 5. The CDR3 nucleotides read TGTGCCAGCAGCGAGGGGACTAGCGGGATTAAGACCCAGTACTTC. Translated, it gives CASSEGTSGIKTQYF.

The chain has TRBV5-4 and TRBJ2-2, with TRBD2 matching over 12 bases. V shed 4 bases, J shed 3 bases, and the junction held 4 bases outside the gene matches. This CDR3 has 16 residues. Germline CDR1 and CDR2: SGHNT and YYREEE (reference sequence). The CDR3 nucleotides read TGTGCCAGCAGCCCTCGACTAGCGGGGGACACCGGGGAGCTGTTTTTT. Protein product: CASSPRLAGDTGELFF.

The chain is built from TRBV5-8 and TRBJ1-5, with D hard to call. The CDR3 runs 11 residues. The germline gives CDR1 SGHTS, CDR2 YDEGEE. V was cut by 1 base and J by 7 bases, with 3 bases left in between. In DNA, the CDR3 is TGTGCCAGCAGCTTGAGCCAGCCCCAGCATTTT. This translates into CASSLSQPQHF.

The rearrangement joins TRBV10-3 to TRBJ1-6; D call uncertain. Germline assignment: CDR1 ENHRY and CDR2 SYGVKD. The CDR3 runs to 15 residues. Between the trimmed V and J ends, which lost 2 bases and 8 bases, there was a span of 13 bases. The CDR3 region is CAISEVEEPDSPLHF. The CDR3 DNA reads TGTGCCATCAGTGAGGTGGAAGAGCCGGATTCACCCCTCCACTTT.

The chain employs TRBV5-4 and TRBJ2-5; D is ambiguous. The CDR3 spans 14 residues. Trimming removed 0 bases at V and 2 bases at J, with 8 bases between. CDR1 is SGHNT, CDR2 YYREEE, per germline (reference sequence). CDR3 region: CASSLAGPQETQYF. In DNA form, the CDR3 reads TGTGCCAGCAGCTTGGCCGGACCTCAAGAGACCCAGTACTTC.

The CDR3 region has the DNA TGCAGCGTTGATGGGCAGGGGGCAGGAGGCTACACCTTC. It is translated as CSVDGQGAGGYTF. The rearrangement joins TRBV29-1 to TRBJ1-2, with TRBD1 matching over 8 bases. Germline CDR1 reads SQVTM; CDR2 reads ANQGSEA. The CDR3 totals 13 residues. Trimming at V came to 3 bases and at J to 8 bases, leaving 8 bases not matched to a gene. The variable domain in full, completed from reference TRBV29-1 and TRBJ1-2, reads SAVISQKPSRDICQRGTSLTIQCQVDSQVTMMFWYRQQPGQSLTLIATANQGSEATYESGFVIDKFPISRPNLTFSTLTVSNMSPEDSSIYLCSVDGQGAGGYTFGSGTRLTVV.

This chain joins TRBV7-9 and TRBJ2-1, with unresolved D. The V end was cut by 2 bases, the J end by 8 bases, with 1 base between. Germline loops: CDR1 SEHNR, CDR2 FQNEAQ (reference sequence). CDR3 size: 10 residues. The CDR3 sequence: CASSLYEQFF. CDR3 nucleotide sequence: TGTGCCAGCAGCTTATATGAGCAGTTCTTC.

The genes are TRBV5-1 and TRBJ2-7; 7 bases are a match to TRBD1. V dropped 4 bases and J dropped 1; count of bases not matched to a gene: 5. This CDR3 comprises 14 residues. Germline V gene sequence: CDR1 SGHRS, CDR2 YFSETQ. The CDR3 protein is CASSKGDSSYEQYV. The CDR3 nucleotides read TGCGCCAGCAGCAAAGGGGACAGTTCCTACGAGCAGTACGTC.

The CDR3 region is CAWSDLQETQYF. The CDR3 nucleotides are TGTGCCTGGAGTGACCTCCAAGAGACCCAGTACTTC. The chain joins TRBV30 to TRBJ2-5; D gene ambiguous. V lost 1 base and J 1 base, leaving 4 bases between the germline ends. The germline V gene has CDR1 GTSNPN and CDR2 SVGIG (reference sequence). The CDR3 is 12 residues long.

The chain uses TRBV27 and TRBJ2-7; 7 positions match TRBD1. Germline values: CDR1 MNHEY, CDR2 SMNVEV (reference sequence). The CDR3 has 16 residues. V lost 3 bases, J lost 0 bases, and 8 bases stayed unmatched. CDR3 coding DNA: TGTGCCAGCAGTTTCCCACAGGGGCGAACCTCCTACGAGCAGTACTTC. Protein: CASSFPQGRTSYEQYF.

V usage is TRBV9 and J usage is TRBJ2-7, with unresolved D. Germline CDR1 SGDLS, CDR2 YYNGEE. CDR3 length: 14 residues. V shed 5 bases and J shed 0 bases, with 12 bases lying between them. In DNA, the CDR3 is TGTGCCAGCAGTTGGGCTACAAACTCCTACGAGCAGTACTTC. This sequence encodes CASSWATNSYEQYF. The full variable domain, completed using reference TRBV9 and TRBJ2-7, is DSGVTQTPKHLITATGQRVTLRCSPRSGDLSVYWYQQSLDQGLQFLIQYYNGEERAKGNILERFSAQQFPDLHSELNLSSLELGDSALYFCASSWATNSYEQYFGPGTRLTVT.

CDR3 protein: CASSPPGRYSYEQYF. CDR3 sequence (DNA): TGTGCCAGCAGTCCGCCGGGACGGTACTCCTACGAGCAGTACTTC. J is TRBJ2-7 and V is TRBV27; tentatively, D is TRBD1 or TRBD2 (5 bases each). Germline lookup yields CDR1 MNHEY and CDR2 SMNVEV (reference sequence). The V gene lost 5 bases and the J gene lost 0 bases, with 14 bases spanning the gap. The CDR3 contains 15 residues.

The genes are TRBV25-1 and TRBJ2-2; 11 positions agree with TRBD2. J was trimmed by 5 bases and V by 4 bases; bases with no gene match: 3. Germline assignment: CDR1 MGHDK and CDR2 SYGVNS. This CDR3 spans 15 amino acids. DNA of the CDR3: TGTGCCAGCAGTGCCACTAGCGGGAGTACCGGGGAGCTGTTTTTT. Translated: CASSATSGSTGELFF.

This chain uses TRBV20-1 with TRBJ2-1; D is unresolved. V was shortened by 3 bases and J by 5 bases, with 5 bases between the two germline ends. This CDR3 is 11 amino acids long. Per the germline V gene, CDR1 is DFQATT and CDR2 is SNEGSKA (reference sequence). The CDR3 loop reads CSASSNNEQFF. The CDR3 nucleotides are TGCAGTGCTAGCTCTAACAATGAGCAGTTCTTC.

The rearrangement joins TRBV7-9 to TRBJ2-2; no clear D gene. The germline CDR1 and CDR2 sequences are SEHNR and FQNEAQ (reference sequence). This CDR3 contains 12 residues. The germline V and J ends were trimmed by 1 base and 7 bases, with 4 bases remaining between them. The CDR3 region is CASSLDGGELFF. The CDR3 nucleotides read TGTGCCAGCAGCTTAGATGGCGGGGAGCTGTTTTTT.

The J gene is TRBJ2-3, the V gene TRBV5-1, with a weak D call TRBD1 (6 bases). CDR3 size: 15 residues. Trimming stripped 0 bases from V and 2 bases from J, with 10 bases between. Germline V gene lookup returns CDR1 SGHRS and CDR2 YFSETQ. The CDR3 DNA sequence: TGCGCCAGCAGCTTGGCTGGGGGCTACACAGATACGCAGTATTTT. Translating gives CASSLAGGYTDTQYF.

This sequence joins TRBV5-4 and TRBJ1-2, with D perhaps matching TRBD1 (5 bases). The CDR3 contains 16 residues. Germline V gene data show CDR1 as SGHNT and CDR2 as YYREEE (reference sequence). Deletions cut 3 bases from V and 8 bases from J, with 23 bases between. CDR3 nucleotide sequence: TGTGCCAGCAGCTCTATCTCCTCAGGGAGAACTGGAGGCTACACCTTC. Its translation: CASSSISSGRTGGYTF. The whole variable domain, remainder taken from reference TRBV5-4 and TRBJ1-2, is ETGVTQSPTHLIKTRGQQVTLRCSSQSGHNTVSWYQQALGQGPQFIFQYYREEENGRGNFPPRFSGLQFPNYSSELNVNALELDDSALYLCASSSISSGRTGGYTFGSGTRLTVV.

V and J are TRBV27 and TRBJ2-6, with 8 nucleotides matching TRBD2. Germline lookup yields CDR1 MNHEY and CDR2 SMNVEV (reference sequence). V lost 5 bases to trimming and J lost 8 bases; unmatched junction nucleotides: 2. The CDR3 length is 13 residues. CDR3 DNA sequence: TGTGCCAGCAGTAGCGGGAGTCCCAACGTCCTGACTTTC. Translating gives CASSSGSPNVLTF.

The chain has TRBV6-5 and TRBJ2-1; 11 positions match TRBD2. The germline gives CDR1 MNHEY, CDR2 SVGAGI. The CDR3 spans 15 residues. With V trimmed by 6 bases and J by 3 bases, 4 bases remained unmatched. In DNA form, the CDR3 reads TGTGCCAGCAGCCGCCTAGCGGGAGGCTACAATGAGCAGTTCTTC. Amino acid sequence: CASSRLAGGYNEQFF.

The chain recombines TRBV5-4 with TRBJ2-2; D tentatively fits TRBD1 or TRBD2 (5 bases each). The CDR3 is 14 residues long. Trimming pared 3 bases from V and 4 bases from J, leaving 10 bases between. CDR1 SGHNT and CDR2 YYREEE come from the germline V gene (reference sequence). The CDR3 sequence is CASSWDLTTGELFF. The CDR3 coding sequence is TGTGCCAGCAGCTGGGACCTAACCACCGGGGAGCTGTTTTTT.

Of note for this clone: Different DNA sequences within this sample yield the same CDR3. The chain uses TRBV5-1 and TRBJ1-1; D not resolved. Between the trimmed V and J ends, which lost 0 bases and 1 base, there was a span of 4 bases. CDR1 is SGHRS and CDR2 is YFSETQ in the germline V gene. This CDR3 region has 13 residues. CDR3 bases: TGCGCCAGCAGCTTGGCGGGGAACACTGAAGCTTTCTTT. Translation: CASSLAGNTEAFF.

V and J are TRBV2 and TRBJ2-2, with 12 bases aligning to TRBD2. The CDR3 sequence is 16 residues long. J was trimmed by 1 base and V by 5 bases; bases with no gene match: 2. CDR1 is SNHLY and CDR2 is FYNNEI in the germline V gene. The CDR3 reads CASSRLAGENTGELFF. CDR3 bases: TGTGCCAGCAGTCGACTAGCGGGGGAGAACACCGGGGAGCTGTTTTTT.